The 27 T cell receptor beta chains below were found in one sample sequenced in a study of OX40 agonist ivuxolimab in advanced cancers. Assay used: immunoSEQ multiplex PCR; TCRdb lists only in-frame clones, some missing. Counted here are 70,000 to 95,000 clones, around four fifths occurring once; the ten biggest clones make up 6% to 8%. The starting material was CD4+ or CD8+ T cells sorted from blood, obtained in a trial of the OX40 agonist ivuxolimab. The receptors derive from an adult with an advanced solid tumor such as melanoma, head and neck, liver or kidney cancer.

This clone has just one count. The chain recombines TRBV6-1 with TRBJ1-2; possible D gene TRBD1, 6 bases. V lost 6 bases and J lost 3, with 14 bases in between. Germline-derived CDR1 and CDR2 are MNHNS and SASEGT. This CDR3 has 14 amino acids. This CDR3 is CASRIQGQYYGYTF. Here the CDR3 DNA reads TGTGCCAGCAGAATACAGGGTCAATACTATGGCTACACCTTC.

The J gene is TRBJ1-1, the V gene TRBV7-9; no reliable D call. The germline CDR1 and CDR2 sequences are SEHNR and FQNEAQ (reference sequence). Between the trimmed V and J ends, which lost 0 bases and 0 bases, there was a span of 8 bases. CDR3 length: 15 amino acids. CDR3 bases: TGTGCCAGCAGCTTAGCGCTCATCATGAACACTGAAGCTTTCTTT. Translation: CASSLALIMNTEAFF.

The chain uses TRBV7-2 and TRBJ2-1, with 8 bases aligning to TRBD1. V was clipped by 5 bases and J by 8 bases; unmatched bases: 11. Germline CDR1 reads SGHTA; CDR2 reads FQGNSA. This CDR3 comprises 15 residues. CDR3 sequence: CASSLGQGAFYEQFF. Here the CDR3 DNA reads TGTGCCAGCAGCCTCGGTCAGGGGGCGTTCTATGAGCAGTTCTTC.

The rearrangement joins TRBV30 to TRBJ1-6; 8 bases are shared with TRBD1. In germline, CDR1 is GTSNPN, CDR2 SVGIG (reference sequence). After removal of 8 bases from V and 7 bases from J, the junction contained 10 bases not matched to a gene. The CDR3 consists of 14 residues. The CDR3 bases are TGTGCCCGGGCGGGGGACAGGCCCAATTCACCCCTCCACTTT. Its translation is CARAGDRPNSPLHF.

The chain has TRBV5-1 and TRBJ1-1; no firm D call. Germline lookup yields CDR1 SGHRS and CDR2 YFSETQ. V was trimmed by 0 bases and J by 1 base, leaving 13 bases between them. CDR3 length: 16 residues. CDR3 sequence (DNA): TGCGCCAGCAGCTTGGGTGGTGGCGCGGGGAACACTGAAGCTTTCTTT. Protein product: CASSLGGGAGNTEAFF.

This chain links TRBV6-5 with TRBJ1-4, with 8 bases fitting TRBD1. The V segment lost 6 bases and the J segment 8 bases; nucleotides outside the gene matches: 8. CDR1 MNHEY and CDR2 SVGAGI come from the germline V gene. The length of the CDR3 is 14 residues. The CDR3 spells CASRRQGTREKLFF. The CDR3 bases are TGTGCCAGCAGAAGACAGGGGACGAGAGAAAAACTGTTTTTT.

The V gene is TRBV6-5, the J gene TRBJ1-2, with unresolved D. The CDR3 runs to 16 residues. Trimming cost V 3 bases and J 8 bases, with 22 bases left between them. Germline-derived CDR1 and CDR2 are MNHEY and SVGAGI. CDR3 nucleotides: TGTGCCAGCAGTTATTCCGCACAGCACCAAGGCAGCGGCTACACCTTC. Protein sequence: CASSYSAQHQGSGYTF.

This sequence joins TRBV5-4 and TRBJ1-4; a weak D match, TRBD1 (6 bases). V lost 0 bases, J lost 5 bases, and 11 bases lay in between. CDR3 length: 15 amino acids. Germline lookup yields CDR1 SGHNT and CDR2 YYREEE (reference sequence). The DNA for the CDR3 is TGTGCCAGCAGCTTGGACAGGGCCTCCAATGAAAAACTGTTTTTT. It yields the protein CASSLDRASNEKLFF. The full variable domain, rest sourced from reference TRBV5-4 and TRBJ1-4, is ETGVTQSPTHLIKTRGQQVTLRCSSQSGHNTVSWYQQALGQGPQFIFQYYREEENGRGNFPPRFSGLQFPNYSSELNVNALELDDSALYLCASSLDRASNEKLFFGSGTQLSVL.

This clone was seen a single time. V usage is TRBV19 and J usage is TRBJ1-1; maybe TRBD1 (5 bases). The V and J ends lost 3 bases and 1 base respectively, with 15 bases between them. The CDR3 spans 16 residues. CDR1 is LNHDA and CDR2 is SQIVND in the germline V gene (reference sequence). CDR3 DNA: TGTGCCAGTAGTATTTATTCTTTAGGGGCGAACACTGAAGCTTTCTTT. It encodes CASSIYSLGANTEAFF.

The J gene is TRBJ1-5, the V gene TRBV28; 7 bases line up with TRBD1. J gave up 15 bases and V 4 bases, and 12 bases lay outside the gene matches. From germline, CDR1 is MDHEN and CDR2 SYDVKM. The CDR3 runs to 13 residues. This chain's CDR3 is CASSSKTGKGTHF. The DNA for the CDR3 is TGTGCCAGCAGTTCCAAGACAGGGAAGGGCACGCATTTT.

The rearrangement uses TRBV11-2 and TRBJ2-5, with D possibly being TRBD1 (7 bases). V lost 5 bases and J lost 4, with 14 bases in between. CDR3 length: 14 amino acids. Germline-derived CDR1 and CDR2 are SGHAT and FQNNGV. CDR3: CASSPHRGGETQYF. CDR3 nucleotide sequence: TGTGCCAGCAGCCCCCACAGGGGAGGAGAGACCCAGTACTTC. The variable domain in full, completed from reference TRBV11-2 and TRBJ2-5, reads EAGVAQSPRYKIIEKRQSVAFWCNPISGHATLYWYQQILGQGPKLLIQFQNNGVVDDSQLPKDRFSAERLKGVDSTLKIQPAKLEDSAVYLCASSPHRGGETQYFGPGTRLLVL.

V usage is TRBV27 and J usage is TRBJ1-2, with TRBD1 identical over 10 bases. This CDR3 comprises 14 residues. After removal of 3 bases from V and 4 bases from J, the junction contained 2 bases not matched to a gene. Looked up from germline, CDR1 is MNHEY and CDR2 is SMNVEV (reference sequence). The CDR3 spells CASSLDRGVYGYTF. The CDR3 region has the DNA TGTGCCAGCAGTTTGGACAGGGGGGTCTATGGCTACACCTTC.

As for this clone: A read error may produce the germline difference seen at one junction end. The J gene is TRBJ1-2, the V gene TRBV7-9; D not certain. Germline CDR1 is SEHNR and CDR2 is FQNEAQ (reference sequence). This CDR3 region has 13 residues. CDR3 coding DNA: TGTGCCAGCAGCTTGGGCCCCGCAGTCGGCTCCACCTTC. Translation gives CASSLGPAVGSTF.

The chain links TRBV5-6 to TRBJ2-5; D gene unclear. V gave up 1 base and J gave up 5 bases, with 12 bases separating them. The CDR3 extends over 14 amino acids. The germline CDR1 and CDR2 sequences are SGHDT and YYEEEE. CDR3 DNA: TGTGCCAGCAGCTTGAGGGTGGCGAGGGAGACCCAGTACTTC. Translated: CASSLRVARETQYF.

This chain joins TRBV5-1 and TRBJ2-3; TRBD2 agrees at 8 bases. The CDR3 contains 15 residues. V dropped 1 base and J dropped 4; count of bases not matched to a gene: 5. Germline CDR1 and CDR2: SGHRS and YFSETQ. CDR3 in DNA: TGCGCCAGCAGCTTGTTCGCGGGGGGCGCAGATACGCAGTATTTT. Protein: CASSLFAGGADTQYF.

The V call is TRBV28, the J call TRBJ2-1, with D hard to call. This CDR3 is built from 15 residues. The V and J ends lost 5 bases and 0 bases respectively, with 11 bases between them. Germline V gene data show CDR1 as MDHEN and CDR2 as SYDVKM. CDR3 coding DNA: TGTGCCAGCAGTCTCCCCGGTAGCTCCTACAATGAGCAGTTCTTC. Translated, it gives CASSLPGSSYNEQFF.

CDR3 amino acids: CASNLDRYNEQFF. DNA of the CDR3: TGTGCCAGCAACTTGGACAGGTACAATGAGCAGTTCTTC. This sequence joins TRBV2 and TRBJ2-1; 7 bases match TRBD1. The V gene's germline CDR1 is SNHLY and CDR2 FYNNEI. After removal of 7 bases from V and 4 bases from J, the junction contained 4 bases not matched to a gene. This CDR3 spans 13 amino acids.

Only a few counts were recorded for this clone. This chain connects TRBV6-5 to TRBJ1-5; TRBD1 might be the D (5 bases). Germline-derived CDR1 and CDR2 are MNHEY and SVGAGI. Trimming took off 6 bases at V and 2 bases at J, with 14 bases between the two ends. CDR3 length: 15 amino acids. CDR3 DNA sequence: TGTGCCAGCAGCCAAGCAGGGTTGGGCAATCAGCCCCAGCATTTT. Residues: CASSQAGLGNQPQHF.

The V gene is TRBV2, the J gene TRBJ1-5, with D maybe TRBD1 (6 bases). V was shortened by 7 bases and J by 7 bases, with 17 bases between the two germline ends. The CDR3 is 14 residues long. In germline, CDR1 is SNHLY, CDR2 FYNNEI. CDR3 amino acids: CASTLETGSQPQHF. The DNA for the CDR3 is TGTGCCAGCACCCTCGAGACAGGTAGCCAGCCCCAGCATTTT. Together with reference TRBV2 and TRBJ1-5, the CDR3 gives the full variable domain: EPEVTQTPSHQVTQMGQEVILRCVPISNHLYFYWYRQILGQKVEFLVSFYNNEISEKSEIFDDQFSVERPDGSNFTLKIRSTKLEDSAMYFCASTLETGSQPQHFGDGTRLSIL.

V and J are TRBV6-1 and TRBJ2-3; 9 nucleotides agree with TRBD1. J gave up 5 bases and V 4 bases, and 7 bases lay outside the gene matches. Germline V CDR1 and CDR2: MNHNS, SASEGT. The CDR3 covers 15 residues. In DNA form, the CDR3 reads TGTGCCAGCAGTGCCTCCGGGACAGGGATAGATACGCAGTATTTT. It specifies CASSASGTGIDTQYF.

The CDR3 sequence is CASSSPPLGARSETQYF. CDR3 sequence (DNA): TGCGCCAGCAGCTCCCCCCCTCTGGGGGCTAGATCGGAGACCCAGTACTTC. The chain combines TRBV5-1 with TRBJ2-5, with D possibly being TRBD1 (6 bases). Trimming stripped 3 bases from V and 5 bases from J, with 23 bases between. Germline V gene sequence: CDR1 SGHRS, CDR2 YFSETQ. The CDR3 spans 17 residues.

The genes are TRBV7-9 and TRBJ1-1; D gene ambiguous. The CDR3 totals 11 residues. From germline, CDR1 is SEHNR and CDR2 FQNEAQ (reference sequence). Trimming removed 5 bases from V and 7 bases from J, with 8 bases in between. This chain's CDR3 is CASSHTFEAFF. The CDR3, as DNA: TGTGCCAGCAGCCATACCTTTGAAGCTTTCTTT.

The chain has TRBV7-9 and TRBJ1-4; 10 positions match TRBD1. CDR1 is SEHNR and CDR2 is FQNEAQ in the germline V gene (reference sequence). The CDR3 covers 15 residues. V dropped 5 bases and J dropped 7; count of bases not matched to a gene: 7. The CDR3 region is CASSPPGQGSEKLFF. The DNA for the CDR3 is TGTGCCAGCAGCCCCCCGGGACAGGGGTCTGAAAAACTGTTTTTT.

The V call is TRBV28, the J call TRBJ2-1; maybe TRBD2 (5 bases). This CDR3 comprises 15 residues. The V gene lost 2 bases and the J gene lost 0 bases, with 8 bases spanning the gap. The germline CDR1 and CDR2 sequences are MDHEN and SYDVKM. CDR3 sequence: CASSLLGSSYNEQFF. CDR3 DNA: TGTGCCAGCAGTTTACTTGGGAGCTCCTACAATGAGCAGTTCTTC.

This chain connects TRBV11-3 to TRBJ2-7; weak D call: TRBD2 (6 bases). Germline values: CDR1 SGHNT, CDR2 YENEEA. This CDR3 spans 14 amino acids. V shed 1 base and J shed 1 base, with 8 bases lying between them. The CDR3 nucleotides are TGTGCCAGCAGCTTAGCAGGGAGGTCCTACGAGCAGTACTTC. This encodes CASSLAGRSYEQYF.

The chain combines TRBV6-1 with TRBJ1-5; D unclear. Germline CDR1 reads MNHNS; CDR2 reads SASEGT. The CDR3 length is 12 residues. The V end was cut by 1 base, the J end by 4 bases, with 2 bases between. The CDR3 reads CASSEGNQPQHF. CDR3 nucleotide sequence: TGTGCCAGCAGTGAAGGAAATCAGCCCCAGCATTTT.

The rearrangement links TRBV5-1 to TRBJ1-4; 9 bases map to TRBD1. The germline V gene has CDR1 SGHRS and CDR2 YFSETQ. The J segment lost 5 bases and the V segment lost 0 bases, leaving 2 bases of the junction unmatched. The CDR3 covers 15 residues. CDR3 amino acids: CASSLVTGGNEKLFF. The CDR3 coding sequence is TGCGCCAGCAGCTTGGTAACAGGGGGCAATGAAAAACTGTTTTTT.